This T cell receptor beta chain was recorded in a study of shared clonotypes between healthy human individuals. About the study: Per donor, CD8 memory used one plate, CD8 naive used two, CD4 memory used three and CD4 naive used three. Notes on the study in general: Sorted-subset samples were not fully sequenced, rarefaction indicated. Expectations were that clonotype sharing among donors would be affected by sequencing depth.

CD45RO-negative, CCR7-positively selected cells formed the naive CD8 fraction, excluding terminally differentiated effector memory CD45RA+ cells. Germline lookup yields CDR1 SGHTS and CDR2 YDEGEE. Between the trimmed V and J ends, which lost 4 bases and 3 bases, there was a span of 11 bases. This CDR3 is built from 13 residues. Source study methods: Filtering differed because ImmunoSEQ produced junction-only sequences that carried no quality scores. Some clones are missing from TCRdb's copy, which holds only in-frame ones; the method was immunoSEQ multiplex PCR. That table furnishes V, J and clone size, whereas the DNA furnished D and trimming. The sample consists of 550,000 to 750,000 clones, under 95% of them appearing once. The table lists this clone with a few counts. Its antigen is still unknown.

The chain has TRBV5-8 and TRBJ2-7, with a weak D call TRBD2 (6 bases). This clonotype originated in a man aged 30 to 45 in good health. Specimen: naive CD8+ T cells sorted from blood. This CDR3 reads CASSRGGRYEQYF. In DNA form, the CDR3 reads TGTGCCAGCAGCCGCGGAGGGCGCTACGAGCAGTACTTC.